Following are 18 T cell receptor beta chains from one sample sequenced in a study of cytomegalovirus exposure and HLA in healthy donors. Data came from immunoSEQ multiplex PCR; TCRdb stores just in-frame clones and leaves some out. The profile shows about 120,000 clones, around 89% of them singletons. The specimen was PBMCs. The receptors were gathered from a woman in her 30s in good health and CMV-seropositive.

This chain connects TRBV11-3 to TRBJ2-7; 9 bases match TRBD1. The germline V gene encodes CDR1 SGHNT and CDR2 YENEEA. V gave up 1 base and J gave up 6 bases; unmatched junction bases: 10. CDR3 length: 16 residues. The CDR3 loop reads CASSLVSGTGNIEQYF. CDR3 coding DNA: TGTGCCAGCAGCTTAGTCTCCGGGACAGGGAACATCGAGCAGTACTTC.

With regard to this clone: Compared with germline, one end of the junction differs, possibly owing to a read error. This chain uses TRBV11-2 with TRBJ1-1; D gene uncertain. CDR3 size: 13 residues. Per germline, CDR1 SGHAT and CDR2 FQNNGV. CDR3 sequence reads: CASSLAVNTEAFF. The CDR3 DNA is TGTGCCAGCAGTTTAGCAGTAAACACTGAAGCTTTCTTT.

The V call is TRBV18, the J call TRBJ2-5, with D hard to call. From germline, CDR1 is KGHSH and CDR2 LQKENI. There are 13 residues in the CDR3. The V end lost 2 bases, the J end lost 4 bases, and 8 bases lay between the germline ends. The CDR3 DNA follows: TGTGCCAGCTCACCAGGCCCAAGAGAGACCCAGTACTTC. Amino acids: CASSPGPRETQYF.

The rearrangement joins TRBV4-3 to TRBJ2-5; D remains unclear. In germline, CDR1 is LGHNA, CDR2 YSLEER. The CDR3 runs to 16 residues. Trimming took 6 bases from V and 5 from J, leaving 22 bases between them. The CDR3 region has the DNA TGCGCCAGCAGTCCTAAGCCCCCAGGCGTTGGGGAGACCCAGTACTTC. It codes for CASSPKPPGVGETQYF.

This clone has just a few counts. V is TRBV9 and J is TRBJ1-6; no clear D. Per germline, CDR1 SGDLS and CDR2 YYNGEE. The CDR3 runs 14 residues. The ends were cut back, 2 bases at V and 10 bases at J, with 13 bases in the middle. CDR3 amino acids: CASSVEEAGSPLHF. The CDR3 DNA reads TGTGCCAGCAGCGTGGAAGAGGCGGGGTCACCCCTCCACTTT.

V is TRBV7-9 and J is TRBJ2-1, with D perhaps matching TRBD1 (6 bases). V dropped 5 bases and J dropped 6 bases, with 11 bases sitting between them. The CDR3 extends over 13 amino acids. Germline CDR1 SEHNR, CDR2 FQNEAQ (reference sequence). DNA for the CDR3: TGTGCCAGCAGCCAGGGGCGGGCCAATGAGCAGTTCTTC. It is translated as CASSQGRANEQFF.

As regards this clone: Other DNA sequences in this specimen translate into the identical CDR3. This sequence joins TRBV9 and TRBJ1-3; D gene ambiguous. Trimming removed 3 bases from V and 0 bases from J, with 4 bases in between. The CDR3 runs 13 residues. Germline lookup yields CDR1 SGDLS and CDR2 YYNGEE. CDR3 coding DNA: TGTGCCAGCAGCGACAGCTCTGGAAACACCATATATTTT. It is translated as CASSDSSGNTIYF.

The chain couples TRBV2 to TRBJ2-1; maybe TRBD1 (6 bases). Germline loops: CDR1 SNHLY, CDR2 FYNNEI. The CDR3 is made up of 15 amino acids. With 3 bases removed from V and 3 bases from J, the gap between germline ends came to 12 bases. CDR3 sequence (DNA): TGTGCCAGCAGTGACGAGGCAGGGGTCTACAATGAGCAGTTCTTC. Amino acids: CASSDEAGVYNEQFF.

The chain joins TRBV6-1 to TRBJ2-2; no definite D call. Deletions cut 5 bases from V and 3 bases from J, with 10 bases between. This CDR3 has 14 amino acids. CDR1 MNHNS and CDR2 SASEGT come from the germline V gene. The CDR3 nucleotides are TGTGCCAGCAGTAGATCGGTCGACACCGGGGAGCTGTTTTTT. It codes for CASSRSVDTGELFF.

V and J are TRBV9 and TRBJ2-3; TRBD2 agrees at 8 bases. This CDR3 is built from 16 residues. The germline gives CDR1 SGDLS, CDR2 YYNGEE. V gave up 3 bases and J gave up 1 base; unmatched junction bases: 7. The CDR3 nucleotides are TGTGCCAGCAGCGACCCATCAGCGGGGGGCACAGATACGCAGTATTTT. It encodes CASSDPSAGGTDTQYF.

This chain links TRBV9 with TRBJ2-3, with 8 bases aligning to TRBD1. V shed 0 bases, J shed 5 bases, and the junction held 5 bases outside the gene matches. The germline CDR1 and CDR2 sequences are SGDLS and YYNGEE. The CDR3 loop spans 15 amino acids. In nucleotides, the CDR3 is TGTGCCAGCAGCGTAGCAGGACAGGGTAAAGATACGCAGTATTTT. Protein: CASSVAGQGKDTQYF.

The V call is TRBV29-1, the J call TRBJ2-1; the D gene is possibly TRBD2 (5 bases). V gave up 7 bases and J gave up 7 bases, with 11 bases separating them. Per germline, CDR1 SQVTM and CDR2 ANQGSEA. The CDR3 totals 11 residues. In nucleotides, the CDR3 is TGCAGCGCTGCCCGGGATAATGAGCAGTTCTTC. The encoded protein is CSAARDNEQFF.

This clone came up a few times. The chain joins TRBV27 to TRBJ2-7, with 9 bases lining up with TRBD2. Per the germline V gene, CDR1 is MNHEY and CDR2 is SMNVEV (reference sequence). This CDR3 is built from 15 residues. V lost 0 bases and J lost 6; bases outside the gene matches: 6. The CDR3 region has the DNA TGTGCCAGCAGTTTATCGGCTAGCGGGGAGGGCGAGCAGTACTTC. Translating gives CASSLSASGEGEQYF.

V gene TRBV5-5 combines with J gene TRBJ2-7, with TRBD1 identical over 8 bases. This CDR3 contains 15 residues. V was clipped by 5 bases and J by 0 bases; unmatched bases: 7. Germline CDR1 reads SGHKS; CDR2 reads YYEKEE (reference sequence). Here the CDR3 reads CASRPGQGHSYEQYF. CDR3 in DNA: TGTGCCAGCAGGCCTGGACAGGGCCACTCCTACGAGCAGTACTTC.

The V call is TRBV5-1, the J call TRBJ1-3; D not resolved. Trimming shortened V by 4 bases and J by 0 bases, and 8 bases separated the two germline ends. The CDR3 consists of 14 residues. Germline loops: CDR1 SGHRS, CDR2 YFSETQ. This chain's CDR3 is CASSPAVSGNTIYF. As DNA, the CDR3 is TGCGCCAGCAGCCCGGCGGTCTCTGGAAACACCATATATTTT.

The chain links TRBV9 to TRBJ2-7; 7 nucleotides align to TRBD2. From germline, CDR1 is SGDLS and CDR2 YYNGEE. The CDR3 has 15 amino acids. V was pared by 1 base and J by 2 bases, with 6 bases of the junction left unmatched. CDR3 DNA sequence: TGTGCCAGCAGCGTAAGGGAGGGCCCCACCTACGAGCAGTACTTC. Its translation is CASSVREGPTYEQYF.

The chain recombines TRBV4-3 with TRBJ2-1, with a weak D call TRBD1 (5 bases). The V end was cut by 2 bases, the J end by 4 bases, with 18 bases between. From germline, CDR1 is LGHNA and CDR2 YSLEER. The CDR3 runs 17 residues. Written as DNA, the CDR3 is TGCGCCAGCAGCCAACGCCTCTTTGGGGCCCGTTACAATGAGCAGTTCTTC. As protein: CASSQRLFGARYNEQFF.

There are a few counts of this clone. The V call is TRBV11-2, the J call TRBJ2-7; 10 positions agree with TRBD1. Germline-derived CDR1 and CDR2 are SGHAT and FQNNGV. The CDR3 covers 13 residues. With 8 bases clipped from V and 3 bases from J, the junction kept 4 bases outside the gene matches. The CDR3 loop is CASGRDRGYEQYF. As DNA, the CDR3 is TGTGCCAGCGGCAGGGACAGGGGCTACGAGCAGTACTTC. The whole variable domain, filled in from reference TRBV11-2 and TRBJ2-7, reads EAGVAQSPRYKIIEKRQSVAFWCNPISGHATLYWYQQILGQGPKLLIQFQNNGVVDDSQLPKDRFSAERLKGVDSTLKIQPAKLEDSAVYLCASGRDRGYEQYFGPGTRLTVT.